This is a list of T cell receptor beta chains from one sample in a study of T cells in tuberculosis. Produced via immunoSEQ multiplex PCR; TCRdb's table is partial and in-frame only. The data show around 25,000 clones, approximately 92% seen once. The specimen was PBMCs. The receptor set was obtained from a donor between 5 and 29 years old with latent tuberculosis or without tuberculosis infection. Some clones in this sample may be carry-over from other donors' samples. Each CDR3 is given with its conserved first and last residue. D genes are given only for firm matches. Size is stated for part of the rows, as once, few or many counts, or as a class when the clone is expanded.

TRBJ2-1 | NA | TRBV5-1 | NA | CASSFTVKSSYNEQFF | TGCGCCAGCAGCTTTACAGTTAAGAGCTCCTACAATGAGCAGTTCTTC
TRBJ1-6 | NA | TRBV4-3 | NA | CASSPAARRDSPLHF | TGCGCCAGCAGCCCCGCGGCCAGGCGGGATTCACCCCTCCACTTT
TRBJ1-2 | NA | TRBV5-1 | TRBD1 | CASSPDRGWGYTF | TGCGCCAGCAGCCCAGACAGGGGTTGGGGCTACACCTTC
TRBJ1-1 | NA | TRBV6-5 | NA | CASSYGGQGGTEAFF | TGTGCCAGCAGTTATGGGGGACAAGGGGGCACTGAAGCTTTCTTT
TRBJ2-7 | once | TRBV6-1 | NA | CASSGPGVILSYEQYF | TGTGCCAGCAGTGGCCCCGGGGTCATACTCTCCTACGAGCAGTACTTC
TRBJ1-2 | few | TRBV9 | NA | CASTEDSYGYTF | TGTGCCAGCACCGAGGACAGTTATGGCTACACCTTC
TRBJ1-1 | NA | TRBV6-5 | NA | CASSYSQGREAFF | TGTGCCAGCAGTTACTCACAGGGTAGGGAAGCTTTCTTT
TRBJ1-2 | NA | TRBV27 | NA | CASSLSTRRGYGYTF | TGTGCCAGCAGTTTATCTACCAGAAGGGGGTATGGCTACACCTTC
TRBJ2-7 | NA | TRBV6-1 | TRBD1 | CASNHRGLYEQYF | TGTGCCAGCAACCACAGGGGGCTCTACGAGCAGTACTTC
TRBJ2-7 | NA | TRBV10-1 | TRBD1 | CASSDRTGDYEQYF | TGCGCCAGCAGTGATCGGACAGGGGACTACGAGCAGTACTTC
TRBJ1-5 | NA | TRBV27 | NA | CASSGGSHQPQHF | TGTGCCAGCAGTGGGGGGTCGCATCAGCCCCAGCATTTT
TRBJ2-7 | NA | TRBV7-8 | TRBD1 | CASSLVRPTGITYEQYF | TGTGCCAGCAGCTTAGTGAGACCGACAGGGATCACCTACGAGCAGTACTTC
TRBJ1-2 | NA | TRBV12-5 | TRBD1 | CASGLEAGGYYGYTF | TGTGCTAGTGGTTTGGAGGCAGGGGGTTACTATGGCTACACCTTC
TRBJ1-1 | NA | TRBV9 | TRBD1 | CASSRSGTENTEAFF | TGTGCCAGCAGCCGTAGCGGGACAGAGAACACTGAAGCTTTCTTT
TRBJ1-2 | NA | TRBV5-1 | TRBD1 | CASSLETGVGYTF | TGCGCCAGCAGCTTGGAGACAGGGGTAGGCTACACCTTC
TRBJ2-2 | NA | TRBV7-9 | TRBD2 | CASSLSTSGRLTGELFF | TGTGCCAGCAGCTTATCCACTAGCGGGAGACTCACCGGGGAGCTGTTTTTT
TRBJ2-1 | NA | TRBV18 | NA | CASSPGTPNEQFF | TGTGCCAGCTCACCCGGGACACCGAATGAGCAGTTCTTC
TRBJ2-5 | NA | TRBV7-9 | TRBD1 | CASSLVGQGFLGETQYF | TGTGCCAGCAGCTTAGTGGGACAGGGGTTTTTAGGGGAGACCCAGTACTTC
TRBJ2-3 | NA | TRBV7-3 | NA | CASSLGAVTDTQYF | TGTGCCAGCAGCTTAGGCGCGGTCACAGATACGCAGTATTTT
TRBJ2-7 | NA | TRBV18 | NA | CASSSTYEQYF | TGTGCCAGCTCATCCACCTACGAGCAGTACTTC
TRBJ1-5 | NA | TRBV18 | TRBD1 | CASSHKATGVSNQPQHF | TGTGCCAGCTCCCACAAGGCGACAGGGGTTAGCAATCAGCCCCAGCATTTT
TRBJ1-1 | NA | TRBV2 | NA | CASSESMNTEAFF | TGTGCCAGCAGTGAATCCATGAACACTGAAGCTTTCTTT
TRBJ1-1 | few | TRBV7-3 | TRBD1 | CASSPTGGTEAFF | TGTGCCAGCAGTCCCACAGGGGGTACTGAAGCTTTCTTT
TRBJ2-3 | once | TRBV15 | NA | CATSREYMGATDTQYF | TGTGCCACCAGCAGAGAATATATGGGAGCCACAGATACGCAGTATTTT
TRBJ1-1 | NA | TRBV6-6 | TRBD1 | CASSYGDRGNTEAFF | TGTGCCAGCAGTTACGGGGACAGGGGGAACACTGAAGCTTTCTTT
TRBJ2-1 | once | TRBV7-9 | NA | CASSLVIWAGYLSLQFF | TGTGCCAGCAGCTTAGTCATCTGGGCAGGGTACCTCTCTCTCCAGTTCTTC
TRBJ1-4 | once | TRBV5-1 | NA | CASSLAGNREKLFF | TGCGCCAGCAGCTTGGCAGGGAATCGAGAAAAACTGTTTTTT
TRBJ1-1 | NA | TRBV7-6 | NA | CASTSTGLNTEAFF | TGTGCCAGTACTTCTACAGGATTGAACACTGAAGCTTTCTTT
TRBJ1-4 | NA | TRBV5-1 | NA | CASSLQGFEKLFF | TGCGCCAGCAGCTTACAGGGATTTGAAAAACTGTTTTTT
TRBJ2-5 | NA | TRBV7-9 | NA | CASSTPVPKATETQYF | TGTGCCAGCAGCACCCCGGTCCCAAAAGCAACGGAGACCCAGTACTTC
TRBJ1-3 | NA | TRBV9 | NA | CASSASPGGPGNTIYF | TGTGCCAGCAGCGCCTCCCCTGGGGGCCCTGGAAACACCATATATTTT
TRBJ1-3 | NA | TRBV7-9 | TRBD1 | CASSLVLGRGSGNTIYF | TGTGCCAGCAGCTTAGTTCTCGGCAGGGGGTCTGGAAACACCATATATTTT
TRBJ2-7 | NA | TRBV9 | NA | CASSVAERPYEQYF | TGTGCCAGCAGCGTAGCCGAGCGGCCCTACGAGCAGTACTTC
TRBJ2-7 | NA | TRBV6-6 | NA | CASSPRPQGGEQYF | TGTGCCAGCAGCCCAAGACCCCAGGGAGGCGAGCAGTACTTC
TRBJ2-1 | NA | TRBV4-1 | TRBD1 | CASSQDPGGHEQFF | TGCGCCAGCAGCCAAGATCCAGGGGGTCATGAGCAGTTCTTC
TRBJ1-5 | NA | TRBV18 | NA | CASSGTATNQPQHF | TGTGCCAGCTCAGGCACAGCTACCAATCAGCCCCAGCATTTT
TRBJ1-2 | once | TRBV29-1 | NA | CSVVEDSNYGYTF | TGCAGCGTTGTAGAGGACAGTAACTATGGCTACACCTTC
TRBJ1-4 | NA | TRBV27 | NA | CASSLFLRDEKLFF | TGTGCCAGCAGTTTATTCTTGAGGGATGAAAAACTGTTTTTT
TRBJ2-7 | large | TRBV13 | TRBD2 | CASSILAGDSGASYEQYF | TGTGCCAGCAGCATACTAGCGGGAGATTCTGGAGCCTCCTACGAGCAGTACTTC
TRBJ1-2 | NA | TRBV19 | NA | CASSMIREYGYTF | TGTGCCAGTAGTATGATCAGGGAATATGGCTACACCTTC
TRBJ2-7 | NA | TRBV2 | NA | CASSEAYGGGQQYF | TGTGCCAGCAGTGAGGCGTACGGAGGAGGGCAGCAGTACTTC
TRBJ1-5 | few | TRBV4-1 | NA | CASSQEGFRVQPQHF | TGCGCCAGCAGCCAAGAGGGTTTTCGGGTTCAGCCCCAGCATTTT
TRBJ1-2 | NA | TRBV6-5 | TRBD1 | CASRLGQGDGYTF | TGTGCCAGCAGATTGGGACAGGGGGACGGCTACACCTTC
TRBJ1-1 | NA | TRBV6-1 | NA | CASSEGRVEAFF | TGTGCCAGCAGTGAAGGCAGGGTTGAAGCTTTCTTT
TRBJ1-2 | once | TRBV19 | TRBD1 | CASAGRGYGYTF | TGTGCCAGTGCGGGCAGGGGGTATGGCTACACCTTC
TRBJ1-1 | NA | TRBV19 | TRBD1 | CASSTLGQGAGAFF | TGTGCCAGTAGTACTCTCGGACAGGGCGCTGGGGCTTTCTTT
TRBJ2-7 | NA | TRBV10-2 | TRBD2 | CASTQLAGDNYEQYF | TGCGCCAGCACCCAATTAGCGGGAGACAACTACGAGCAGTACTTC
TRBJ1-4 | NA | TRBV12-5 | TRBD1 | CASGSQGSEKLFF | TGTGCTAGTGGTTCACAGGGGTCTGAAAAACTGTTTTTT
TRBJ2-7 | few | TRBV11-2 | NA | CASTKDRAYEQYF | TGTGCCAGCACCAAAGACAGAGCCTACGAGCAGTACTTC
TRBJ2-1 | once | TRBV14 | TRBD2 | CASSQVSGRSYNEQFF | TGTGCCAGCAGCCAAGTTAGCGGGAGGAGCTACAATGAGCAGTTCTTC
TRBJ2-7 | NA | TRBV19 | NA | CASSSDWYTYEQYF | TGTGCCAGTAGTTCGGACTGGTATACCTACGAGCAGTACTTC
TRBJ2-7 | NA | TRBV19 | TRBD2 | CASSTPSGTSGRGYEQYF | TGTGCCAGTAGTACGCCCTCCGGGACTAGCGGGAGGGGGTACGAGCAGTACTTC
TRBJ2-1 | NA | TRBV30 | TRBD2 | CAWSYSGTGNEQFF | TGTGCCTGGAGTTATAGCGGGACCGGCAATGAGCAGTTCTTC